Presented here are 16 T cell receptor beta chains from one specimen sequenced in a study of shared T cell receptors in the human thymus. Sequenced by immunoSEQ multiplex PCR; TCRdb stores in-frame clones only, minus some. The table includes hundreds of thousands of clones, 70% to 90% detected once. This sample also appeared in a second study, on human thymus T cells.

Material for sequencing was thymocytes. The receptor set was obtained from a boy younger than two with a congenital heart defect.

V is TRBV6-4 and J is TRBJ1-2, with 10 bases lining up with TRBD1. Germline loops: CDR1 MRHNA, CDR2 SNTAGT. CDR3 length equals 14 residues. The J segment lost 4 bases and the V segment lost 6 bases, leaving 5 bases of the junction unmatched. The chain's CDR3 is CASSRDRGSYGYTF. The CDR3 nucleotides read TGTGCCAGCAGCAGGGACAGGGGTTCCTATGGCTACACCTTC.

The chain employs TRBV6-4 and TRBJ2-7; TRBD1 agrees at 9 bases. The V gene's germline CDR1 is MRHNA and CDR2 SNTAGT. The junction had 6 bases not matched to a gene; V was cut back by 6 bases and J by 6 bases. The CDR3 sequence is 13 residues long. In nucleotides, the CDR3 is TGTGCCAGCAGGGTATGGACAGGGGTCGAGCAGTACTTC. The encoded protein is CASRVWTGVEQYF.

This clone was seen more than once but under ten times. The rearrangement joins TRBV18 to TRBJ1-4, with D possibly TRBD1 on 6 matching bases. This CDR3 region has 15 residues. Trimming cost V 0 bases and J 7 bases, with 12 bases left between them. Germline V gene sequence: CDR1 KGHSH, CDR2 LQKENI. The CDR3 nucleotides read TGTGCCAGCTCACCACCGCAGGGGCAAGGTGAAAAACTGTTTTTT. Protein: CASSPPQGQGEKLFF.

Only one count was recorded for this clone. The chain recombines TRBV9 with TRBJ2-5, with TRBD2 matching over 7 bases. This CDR3 contains 15 residues. Germline values: CDR1 SGDLS, CDR2 YYNGEE. J lost 3 bases, V lost 0 bases, and 5 bases had no gene match. For the CDR3, the DNA is TGTGCCAGCAGCGTAGCGAAACGGGAGGAAGAGACCCAGTACTTC. Its translation: CASSVAKREEETQYF.

The rearrangement joins TRBV2 to TRBJ1-1; a weak D match, TRBD1 (5 bases). Germline values: CDR1 SNHLY, CDR2 FYNNEI. The V end lost 8 bases, the J end lost 4 bases, and 17 bases lay between the germline ends. This CDR3 is built from 14 residues. CDR3 protein: CASAPERGGTEAFF. For the CDR3, the DNA is TGTGCCAGCGCCCCTGAGAGGGGAGGCACTGAAGCTTTCTTT.

The chain uses TRBV15 and TRBJ2-5; D unresolved. Trimming shortened V by 3 bases and J by 1 base, and 6 bases separated the two germline ends. The germline CDR1 and CDR2 sequences are LNHNV and YYDKDF (reference sequence). The CDR3 spans 13 residues. The CDR3 spells CATSRNSQETQYF. CDR3 nucleotides: TGTGCCACCAGCAGGAACAGCCAAGAGACCCAGTACTTC.

The chain uses TRBV7-9 and TRBJ2-7; 7 bases are a match to TRBD1. V dropped 0 bases and J dropped 0; count of bases not matched to a gene: 5. Germline lookup yields CDR1 SEHNR and CDR2 FQNEAQ (reference sequence). This CDR3 has 16 amino acids. CDR3 DNA sequence: TGTGCCAGCAGCTTAGCAAAGGGGGACAGCTCCTACGAGCAGTACTTC. Protein: CASSLAKGDSSYEQYF.

The chain couples TRBV6-5 to TRBJ2-1; 7 positions agree with TRBD2. V lost 0 bases, J lost 7 bases, and 9 bases stayed unmatched. There are 16 residues in the CDR3. CDR1 and CDR2 from the germline V gene are MNHEY and SVGAGI. CDR3 bases: TGTGCCAGCAGTTACTCAAGACTAGCCGGGGGAAATGAGCAGTTCTTC. This gives the protein CASSYSRLAGGNEQFF.

The chain combines TRBV7-9 with TRBJ2-1, with D tentatively TRBD1 (6 bases). Germline-derived CDR1 and CDR2 are SEHNR and FQNEAQ (reference sequence). Trimming pared 5 bases from V and 5 bases from J, leaving 10 bases between. CDR3 size: 13 residues. The CDR3 loop is CASSKDRDNEQFF. CDR3 nucleotide sequence: TGTGCCAGCAGCAAGGACAGAGACAATGAGCAGTTCTTC. The entire variable domain, with the rest obtained from reference TRBV7-9 and TRBJ2-1, is as follows: DTGVSQNPRHKITKRGQNVTFRCDPISEHNRLYWYRQTLGQGPEFLTYFQNEAQLEKSRLLSDRFSAERPKGSFSTLEIQRTEQGDSAMYLCASSKDRDNEQFFGPGTRLTVL.

A single count supports this clone. The DNA for the CDR3 is TGCGCCAGCAGCCTCCACGGGGATTGGGAGCAGTTCTTC. Its translation: CASSLHGDWEQFF. V usage is TRBV4-3 and J usage is TRBJ2-1, with D possibly being TRBD2 (5 bases). V was cut by 4 bases and J by 10 bases, with 14 bases left in between. The CDR3 runs to 13 residues. Looked up from germline, CDR1 is LGHNA and CDR2 is YSLEER.

The chain links TRBV28 to TRBJ2-7; 9 bases map to TRBD2. V trimming: 6 bases; J trimming: 2 bases; junction bases outside the gene matches: 17. The CDR3 spans 18 residues. CDR1 and CDR2 (germline): MDHEN, SYDVKM. This CDR3 is CASRSRDHRTSEPYEQYF. CDR3 nucleotides: TGTGCCAGCAGAAGCCGGGATCATCGGACTAGCGAACCCTACGAGCAGTACTTC.

This chain joins TRBV19 and TRBJ2-6; 7 bases align to TRBD1. Germline values: CDR1 LNHDA, CDR2 SQIVND (reference sequence). The CDR3 extends over 19 amino acids. J was trimmed by 0 bases and V by 3 bases; bases with no gene match: 11. CDR3 nucleotides: TGTGCCAGTAGTATCGCCTGGGACAGCCCCAGCTCTGGGGCCAACGTCCTGACTTTC. Amino acids: CASSIAWDSPSSGANVLTF.

The chain recombines TRBV28 with TRBJ2-7; tentative D call: TRBD1 (5 bases). The germline gives CDR1 MDHEN, CDR2 SYDVKM. The length of the CDR3 is 13 residues. Trimming shortened V by 6 bases and J by 2 bases, and 11 bases separated the two germline ends. DNA for the CDR3: TGTGCCAGCAGCATACAGGAGCCCTACGAGCAGTACTTC. This sequence encodes CASSIQEPYEQYF.

The V and J genes are TRBV30 and TRBJ1-5, with D uncertain. V was pared by 0 bases and J by 4 bases, with 10 bases between. The CDR3 is made up of 14 amino acids. Germline V gene lookup returns CDR1 GTSNPN and CDR2 SVGIG (reference sequence). CDR3 bases: TGTGCCTGGAGTGTATCACGGGGTAATCAGCCCCAGCATTTT. This encodes CAWSVSRGNQPQHF.

The chain joins TRBV9 to TRBJ1-2; 8 bases are shared with TRBD1. The CDR3 length is 13 residues. Trimming took 2 bases from V and 8 from J; bases not matched to a gene: 5. From germline, CDR1 is SGDLS and CDR2 YYNGEE. DNA of the CDR3: TGTGCCAGCAGCGTCAGGGGGCTCAGCGGCTACACCTTC. As protein: CASSVRGLSGYTF.

The chain combines TRBV28 with TRBJ1-1, with 10 positions matching TRBD1. The CDR3 covers 17 residues. The V and J ends lost 6 bases and 6 bases, in that order; junction bases with no gene match: 16. In germline, CDR1 is MDHEN, CDR2 SYDVKM. The CDR3 is CASSRDKTGQGRSEAFF. CDR3 nucleotides: TGTGCCAGCAGCCGAGATAAAACGGGACAGGGGCGCTCTGAAGCTTTCTTT. The full variable domain, its missing parts supplied by reference TRBV28 and TRBJ1-1, is DVKVTQSSRYLVKRTGEKVFLECVQDMDHENMFWYRQDPGLGLRLIYFSYDVKMKEKGDIPEGYSVSREKKERFSLILESASTNQTSMYLCASSRDKTGQGRSEAFFGQGTRLTVV.